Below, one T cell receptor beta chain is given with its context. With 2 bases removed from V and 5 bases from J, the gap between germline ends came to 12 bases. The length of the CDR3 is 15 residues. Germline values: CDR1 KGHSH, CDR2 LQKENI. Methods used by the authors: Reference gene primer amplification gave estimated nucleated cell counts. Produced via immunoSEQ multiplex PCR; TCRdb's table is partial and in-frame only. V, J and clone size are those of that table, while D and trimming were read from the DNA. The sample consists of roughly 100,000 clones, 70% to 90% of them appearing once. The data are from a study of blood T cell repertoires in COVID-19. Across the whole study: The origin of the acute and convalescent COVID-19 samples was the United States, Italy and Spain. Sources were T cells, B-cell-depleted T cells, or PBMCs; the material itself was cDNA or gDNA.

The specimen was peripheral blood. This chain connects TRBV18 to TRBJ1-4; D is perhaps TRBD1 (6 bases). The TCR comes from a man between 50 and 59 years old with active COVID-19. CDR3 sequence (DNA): TGTGCCAGCTCACCAGAAACAGGGCAGAATGAAAAACTGTTTTTT. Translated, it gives CASSPETGQNEKLFF.